In its sample, the clone carrying this T cell receptor beta chain was seen a few times. The CDR3 consists of 16 residues. With 6 bases clipped from V and 4 bases from J, the junction kept 10 bases outside the gene matches. Germline assignment: CDR1 LNHDA and CDR2 SQIVND (reference sequence). This sample is drawn from a study of siplizumab effects on memory and regulatory T cells. The table came from immunoSEQ multiplex PCR; TCRdb's copy has only in-frame clones and leaves some out. The sample has about 62,000 clones, less than 80% seen once. Specimen: memory CD4+ T cells sorted from blood. J is TRBJ2-7 and V is TRBV19, with TRBD1 matching 12 bases. This clonotype was sampled from a human donor in good health. CDR3 coding DNA: TGTGCCAGTAGCTACTATCCGGGACAGGGGGCTTACGAGCAGTACTTC. The encoded protein is CASSYYPGQGAYEQYF.